The next 18 T cell receptor beta chains were all read from a single sample in a study of blood T cell repertoires in COVID-19. TCRdb keeps only in-frame clones here, not all; method: immunoSEQ multiplex PCR. This table holds roughly 63,000 clones, about 73% found once. Sequencing was done on a sample of peripheral blood. The receptors were gathered from an elderly woman with acute or convalescent COVID-19.

In its sample, this clone was seen a few times. The chain combines TRBV4-3 with TRBJ2-3, with 14 bases identical to TRBD2. This CDR3 comprises 20 residues. CDR1 LGHNA and CDR2 YSLEER come from the germline V gene. Unmatched junction bases numbered 10, after V lost 0 bases and J lost 2 bases. For the CDR3, the DNA is TGCGCCAGCAGCCAAGATATGTCTGCGGGACTAGCGGGGGTCACAGATACGCAGTATTTT. This sequence encodes CASSQDMSAGLAGVTDTQYF.

This clone was counted a single time. This chain connects TRBV5-1 to TRBJ2-7, with 10 bases that match TRBD1. After removal of 0 bases from V and 0 bases from J, the junction contained 3 bases not matched to a gene. CDR3 length: 16 amino acids. Per the germline V gene, CDR1 is SGHRS and CDR2 is YFSETQ. This CDR3 reads CASSLAGTGVSYEQYF. CDR3 DNA sequence: TGCGCCAGCAGCTTGGCCGGGACAGGGGTCTCCTACGAGCAGTACTTC. Full variable domain (outside the CDR3, taken from reference TRBV5-1 and TRBJ2-7): KAGVTQTPRYLIKTRGQQVTLSCSPISGHRSVSWYQQTPGQGLQFLFEYFSETQRNKGNFPGRFSGRQFSNSRSEMNVSTLELGDSALYLCASSLAGTGVSYEQYFGPGTRLTVT.

This clone has more than one count but fewer than ten. This CDR3 is CASSLARDSYGYTF. The DNA for the CDR3 is TGTGCCAGCAGCTTAGCCCGGGACAGCTATGGCTACACCTTC. This chain uses TRBV7-2 with TRBJ1-2; 7 bases fit TRBD1. This CDR3 spans 14 amino acids. Losses at the gene ends were 0 bases for V and 4 bases for J; bases not matched to a gene: 2. CDR1 SGHTA and CDR2 FQGNSA come from the germline V gene.

The chain uses TRBV27 and TRBJ2-2; 7 bases align to TRBD1. J was trimmed by 5 bases and V by 1 base; bases with no gene match: 1. The CDR3 is made up of 14 amino acids. Germline V gene lookup returns CDR1 MNHEY and CDR2 SMNVEV (reference sequence). The CDR3 nucleotides read TGTGCCAGCAGTTTATACAGGGGAACCGGGGAGCTGTTTTTT. It yields the protein CASSLYRGTGELFF.

This clone occurred a few times. This chain uses TRBV19 with TRBJ2-4, with 11 bases lining up with TRBD2. V lost 6 bases and J lost 4; bases outside the gene matches: 20. Germline CDR1 LNHDA, CDR2 SQIVND (reference sequence). This CDR3 comprises 20 residues. This chain's CDR3 is CASRQIGRTSGRGSKNIQYF. CDR3 bases: TGTGCCAGTAGGCAAATAGGGCGCACTAGCGGGAGAGGAAGTAAAAACATTCAGTACTTC.

This sequence joins TRBV28 and TRBJ1-6, with D possibly being TRBD1 (5 bases). Germline-derived CDR1 and CDR2 are MDHEN and SYDVKM. V shed 3 bases and J shed 8 bases, with 11 bases lying between them. CDR3 length: 14 residues. The CDR3 DNA reads as TGTGCCAGCAGTTTTAAGGGGTTGTATTCACCCCTCCACTTT. Translated, it gives CASSFKGLYSPLHF.

The chain couples TRBV18 to TRBJ1-5, with D hard to call. Trimming took off 6 bases at V and 4 bases at J, with 7 bases between the two ends. From germline, CDR1 is KGHSH and CDR2 LQKENI. The CDR3 sequence is 12 residues long. The CDR3 coding sequence is TGTGCCAGCTCCTACGAGAATCAGCCCCAGCATTTT. Its protein product is CASSYENQPQHF.

The gene calls are TRBV24-1 and TRBJ2-1, with D perhaps matching TRBD2 (6 bases). The germline CDR1 and CDR2 sequences are KGHDR and SFDVKD. The CDR3 is 17 residues long. Trimming removed 2 bases from V and 5 bases from J, with 18 bases in between. CDR3 amino acids: CATSDSGKGLFNNEQFF. The CDR3 DNA reads TGTGCCACCAGTGATTCGGGAAAGGGACTCTTCAACAATGAGCAGTTCTTC.

The chain has TRBV18 and TRBJ1-6; TRBD1 matches at 9 bases. The CDR3 runs to 14 residues. V lost 3 bases and J lost 9; bases outside the gene matches: 3. The germline V gene has CDR1 KGHSH and CDR2 LQKENI. In nucleotides, the CDR3 is TGTGCCAGCTCACCGGGACAGGGAGGTTCACCCCTCCACTTT. Encoded protein: CASSPGQGGSPLHF.

This clone was observed once. V and J are TRBV9 and TRBJ2-7; D may be TRBD2 (7 bases). Per the germline V gene, CDR1 is SGDLS and CDR2 is YYNGEE. This CDR3 spans 14 amino acids. Trimming stripped 1 base from V and 4 bases from J, with 12 bases between. CDR3 nucleotides: TGTGCCAGCAGCGTACGCGGGGGCCCGTACGAGCAGTACTTC. It is translated as CASSVRGGPYEQYF. The full variable domain, with the rest looked up from reference TRBV9 and TRBJ2-7, is DSGVTQTPKHLITATGQRVTLRCSPRSGDLSVYWYQQSLDQGLQFLIQYYNGEERAKGNILERFSAQQFPDLHSELNLSSLELGDSALYFCASSVRGGPYEQYFGPGTRLTVT.

This chain uses TRBV19 with TRBJ2-1; the match to TRBD2 covers 9 bases. J lost 6 bases, V lost 5 bases, and 2 bases had no gene match. The CDR3 covers 13 residues. Germline V gene sequence: CDR1 LNHDA, CDR2 SQIVND (reference sequence). CDR3 DNA sequence: TGTGCCAGTAGTTCGACTAGCGGCAATGAGCAGTTCTTC. Translation: CASSSTSGNEQFF.

This clone appeared once. The chain is built from TRBV3-1 (or the pseudogene TRBV3-2) and TRBJ2-6; 9 bases are shared with TRBD2. The V gene end was trimmed by 1 base and the J gene end by 4 bases; junction bases not matched to a gene: 20. Germline assignment: CDR1 LGHDT and CDR2 YNNKEL (reference sequence). The CDR3 runs 22 residues. CDR3 sequence reads: CASSQGARGREREDPGANVLTF. Here the CDR3 DNA reads TGTGCCAGCAGCCAAGGAGCCCGGGGGCGGGAGCGGGAGGACCCCGGGGCCAACGTCCTGACTTTC.

This clone has just one count. V is TRBV4-2 and J is TRBJ1-2; D unresolved. From germline, CDR1 is LGHNA and CDR2 YNFKEQ. Trimming took 1 base from V and 0 from J, leaving 6 bases between them. This CDR3 is built from 14 residues. The CDR3 bases are TGTGCCAGCAGCCAAGTAGGAGCTAACTATGGCTACACCTTC. It codes for CASSQVGANYGYTF.

The chain has TRBV5-1 and TRBJ1-2; D remains unclear. Trimming shortened V by 4 bases and J by 8 bases, and 15 bases separated the two germline ends. Germline lookup yields CDR1 SGHRS and CDR2 YFSETQ. CDR3 length equals 13 residues. The CDR3 DNA reads as TGCGCCAGCAGCCCCGCGTGGCTCGGGGGCTACACCTTC. Its translation is CASSPAWLGGYTF.

The gene calls are TRBV7-9 and TRBJ1-1; unclear D gene. CDR3 length: 14 residues. The V end was cut by 3 bases, the J end by 0 bases, with 8 bases between. Looked up from germline, CDR1 is SEHNR and CDR2 is FQNEAQ (reference sequence). For the CDR3, the DNA is TGTGCCAGCAGCTTGACTAATTTGAACACTGAAGCTTTCTTT. It codes for CASSLTNLNTEAFF.

The chain recombines TRBV2 with TRBJ2-5; a possible D gene is TRBD1 (6 bases). V lost 6 bases, J lost 0 bases, and 17 bases lay in between. This CDR3 region has 16 residues. Germline CDR1 and CDR2: SNHLY and FYNNEI. This CDR3 is CASRAPGQKYQETQYF. DNA of the CDR3: TGTGCCAGCAGGGCCCCCGGACAGAAGTACCAAGAGACCCAGTACTTC.

The genes are TRBV5-1 and TRBJ2-5; TRBD2 matches 7 bases. The CDR3 is 17 residues long. J gave up 6 bases and V 0 bases, and 14 bases lay outside the gene matches. Germline V gene data show CDR1 as SGHRS and CDR2 as YFSETQ. CDR3 in DNA: TGCGCCAGCAGCTTGGTTGCGGGAGTCGGGGACCGACAGACCCAGTACTTC. It yields the protein CASSLVAGVGDRQTQYF. The entire variable domain, with the rest obtained from reference TRBV5-1 and TRBJ2-5, is as follows: KAGVTQTPRYLIKTRGQQVTLSCSPISGHRSVSWYQQTPGQGLQFLFEYFSETQRNKGNFPGRFSGRQFSNSRSEMNVSTLELGDSALYLCASSLVAGVGDRQTQYFGPGTRLLVL.

The chain carries TRBV18 and TRBJ2-7; a weak D match, TRBD2 (6 bases). V lost 3 bases to trimming and J lost 2 bases, with 14 bases between them. Germline V CDR1 and CDR2: KGHSH, LQKENI. CDR3 length equals 15 residues. The CDR3 DNA reads as TGTGCCAGCTCACCGAGGAGGGACTCCACCTACGAGCAGTACTTC. The encoded protein is CASSPRRDSTYEQYF.